Presented here are 25 T cell receptor beta chains from one specimen sequenced in a study of blood T cells in healthy people across ages. The second PCR ran about 6 to 11 cycles with a sample-barcoded 5' primer and J-beta primers. TCRdb re-called the 5' RACE reads with MiXCR, one entry per CDR3 protein. The data show 1.5 million to 2 million distinct CDR3 sequences, around half seen once. The specimen sequenced was blood. These receptors all come from a woman aged 40 to 50 in good health.

This clonotype was seen more than once but under ten times. The V gene is TRBV7-9, the J gene TRBJ1-4, with 8 bases matching TRBD1. Trimming at V came to 5 bases and at J to 6 bases, leaving 8 bases not matched to a gene. The CDR3 consists of 15 residues. Germline V gene sequence: CDR1 SEHNR, CDR2 FQNEAQ (reference sequence). In DNA form, the CDR3 reads TGTGCCAGCAGCCCAGGGGGCGGAGGGGATGAAAAACTGTTTTTT. It codes for CASSPGGGGDEKLFF.

This clonotype showed up just once. The V gene is TRBV6-1, the J gene TRBJ2-1, with TRBD1 matching 8 bases. The CDR3 covers 14 residues. After removal of 6 bases from V and 8 bases from J, the junction contained 9 bases not matched to a gene. Germline V gene lookup returns CDR1 MNHNS and CDR2 SASEGT. The CDR3, as DNA: TGTGCCAGCAGGGGCTTAGGGACAGGCCATGAGCAGTTCTTC. Translation gives CASRGLGTGHEQFF.

This clonotype was observed a handful of times. V gene TRBV20-1 combines with J gene TRBJ1-2; weak D call: TRBD1 (6 bases). The CDR3 totals 13 residues. CDR1 DFQATT and CDR2 SNEGSKA come from the germline V gene (reference sequence). V was pared by 8 bases and J by 6 bases, with 19 bases between. CDR3 sequence (DNA): TGCAGTAGCAACAGGGAAACGGGGGATGGCTACACCTTC. It yields the protein CSSNRETGDGYTF.

This clonotype was seen a handful of times. V gene TRBV7-9 combines with J gene TRBJ2-7; 8 nucleotides agree with TRBD1. Judging by the DNA end, TRBJ2-5 fits better; the J call may be wrong. The CDR3 sequence is 12 residues long. Per the germline V gene, CDR1 is SEHNR and CDR2 is FQNEAQ (reference sequence). The CDR3 loop reads CATDRGGETQYF. The CDR3 DNA is TGTGCCACCGACAGGGGCGGGGAGACCCAGTACTTC.

CDR3 protein: CASSPYLGQGLNEQFF. The CDR3 DNA is TGCGCCAGCAGCCCATATTTGGGACAGGGGCTCAATGAGCAGTTCTTC. The V gene is TRBV5-1, the J gene TRBJ2-1; 10 nucleotides match TRBD1. V was clipped by 4 bases and J by 6 bases; unmatched bases: 10. Per the germline V gene, CDR1 is SGHRS and CDR2 is YFSETQ. The CDR3 covers 16 residues.

This chain links TRBV2 with TRBJ2-5, with D possibly being TRBD1 (5 bases). Germline lookup yields CDR1 SNHLY and CDR2 FYNNEI. This CDR3 contains 12 residues. Trimming took 6 bases from V and 6 from J, leaving 11 bases between them. The CDR3 sequence: CASSAGMKTQYF. DNA of the CDR3: TGTGCCAGCAGCGCAGGGATGAAGACCCAGTACTTC. Combining the CDR3 with reference TRBV2 and TRBJ2-5 gives the whole variable domain EPEVTQTPSHQVTQMGQEVILRCVPISNHLYFYWYRQILGQKVEFLVSFYNNEISEKSEIFDDQFSVERPDGSNFTLKIRSTKLEDSAMYFCASSAGMKTQYFGPGTRLLVL.

This clonotype was counted a few times. The V and J genes are TRBV20-1 and TRBJ1-4; the match to TRBD1 covers 7 bases. This CDR3 has 13 residues. CDR1 is DFQATT and CDR2 is SNEGSKA in the germline V gene (reference sequence). Trimming cost V 4 bases and J 8 bases; bases outside gene matches: 7. CDR3 amino acids: CSAILTGREKLFF. CDR3 sequence (DNA): TGCAGTGCTATTCTGACAGGGAGAGAAAAACTGTTTTTT.

In its sample, this clonotype was seen a few times. V is TRBV20-1 and J is TRBJ2-5; either TRBD1 or TRBD2 may fit D (6 bases each). Between the trimmed V and J ends, which lost 3 bases and 5 bases, there was a span of 16 bases. Germline V gene lookup returns CDR1 DFQATT and CDR2 SNEGSKA (reference sequence). The CDR3 sequence is 14 residues long. The CDR3 DNA sequence: TGCAGTGCTAGTTTACCGGGGGCCGGGGAGACCCAGTACTTC. Its translation is CSASLPGAGETQYF.

The chain carries TRBV5-1 and TRBJ2-7, with D unresolved. Germline V CDR1 and CDR2: SGHRS, YFSETQ. This CDR3 contains 14 residues. Trimming took 6 bases from V and 2 from J, leaving 15 bases between them. CDR3 bases: TGCGCCAGCACAGGAACAGCTTTACCCTACGAGCAGTACTTC. Amino acid sequence: CASTGTALPYEQYF.

This clonotype was seen a handful of times. CDR3 protein: CASSQDSGSLRGGYYEQYF. The CDR3 DNA follows: TGTGCCAGCAGCCAAGATAGTGGGTCCCTTCGCGGGGGGTACTACGAGCAGTACTTC. The rearrangement joins TRBV3-1 to TRBJ2-7; 8 bases agree with TRBD2. The CDR3 is made up of 19 amino acids. V lost 0 bases to trimming and J lost 3 bases; unmatched junction nucleotides: 16. Germline CDR1 and CDR2: LGHDT and YNNKEL (reference sequence).

The V gene is TRBV6-6, the J gene TRBJ2-7, with D tentatively TRBD1 or TRBD2 (5 bases each). V was cut by 5 bases and J by 3 bases, with 8 bases left in between. The CDR3 totals 12 residues. Germline values: CDR1 MNHNY, CDR2 SVGAGI (reference sequence). The CDR3 region is CASSGTSYEQYF. CDR3 in DNA: TGTGCCAGCAGTGGGACCAGCTACGAGCAGTACTTC.

The chain couples TRBV20-1 to TRBJ2-3; 9 positions agree with TRBD1. Germline CDR1 reads DFQATT; CDR2 reads SNEGSKA (reference sequence). The J segment lost 3 bases and the V segment lost 5 bases, leaving 18 bases of the junction unmatched. The CDR3 loop spans 18 amino acids. The DNA for the CDR3 is TGCAGTGCTCCGTACTCGGGACAGGGCGGCCTCCGGACAGATACGCAGTATTTT. This gives the protein CSAPYSGQGGLRTDTQYF.

The chain has TRBV28 and TRBJ2-5; 9 bases are a match to TRBD2. The end of the DNA is better explained by TRBJ2-7, so the J call may be wrong. Germline V gene sequence: CDR1 MDHEN, CDR2 SYDVKM. There are 15 residues in the CDR3. The CDR3 DNA sequence: TGTGCCAGCAGTCCCGCGGGGGGGCCTATCCACGAGCAGTACTTC. Its translation is CASSPAGGPIHEQYF.

The chain has TRBV15 and TRBJ1-2; D not certain. V dropped 1 base and J dropped 4 bases, with 10 bases sitting between them. This CDR3 region has 14 residues. CDR1 LNHNV and CDR2 YYDKDF come from the germline V gene (reference sequence). The CDR3 DNA is TGTGCCACCAGCAGAGGAAATGGCATCTATGGCTACACCTTC. It yields the protein CATSRGNGIYGYTF.

The chain links TRBV6-6 to TRBJ2-6; unclear D gene. V was pared by 6 bases and J by 4 bases, with 13 bases between. Germline V gene data show CDR1 as MNHNY and CDR2 as SVGAGI (reference sequence). This CDR3 has 15 amino acids. CDR3: CASRPVLSGANVLTF. The CDR3 coding sequence is TGTGCCAGCAGACCGGTTTTGTCGGGGGCCAACGTCCTGACTTTC.

CDR3 in DNA: TGCGCCAGTCTAGACTGGGAAGAGACCCAGTACTTC. Translating it yields CASLDWEETQYF. The chain joins TRBV5-1 to TRBJ2-5; D unresolved. Trimming shortened V by 8 bases and J by 3 bases, and 11 bases separated the two germline ends. Germline CDR1 reads SGHRS; CDR2 reads YFSETQ. CDR3 length: 12 amino acids.

The sample holds a few counts of this clonotype. The chain couples TRBV7-2 to TRBJ2-7; a possible D gene is TRBD2 (6 bases). The CDR3 runs to 16 residues. Trimming left V 6 bases short and J 2 bases short, with 20 bases between. Germline V lookup: CDR1 SGHTA, CDR2 FQGNSA. This CDR3 is CASRKPGGEHTYEQYF. The CDR3 nucleotides read TGTGCCAGCAGAAAGCCGGGCGGGGAGCATACCTACGAGCAGTACTTC.

The chain employs TRBV7-2 and TRBJ2-1, with D possibly TRBD1 on 6 matching bases. The J call is uncertain, as TRBJ2-7 better fits the DNA end. CDR3 length: 15 residues. The germline gives CDR1 SGHTA, CDR2 FQGNSA. The CDR3 loop is CASSKDRSSYNEQYF. CDR3 sequence (DNA): TGTGCCAGCAGCAAAGACAGGAGCTCCTACAATGAGCAGTACTTC.

The rearrangement joins TRBV9 to TRBJ2-3; D is unresolved. V was pared by 0 bases and J by 3 bases, with 11 bases between. Germline loops: CDR1 SGDLS, CDR2 YYNGEE. The CDR3 spans 15 residues. The CDR3 loop is CASSVEAQHTDTQYF. The CDR3 nucleotides are TGTGCCAGCAGCGTAGAGGCACAACATACAGATACGCAGTATTTT.

The rearrangement joins TRBV12-3 or TRBV12-4 to TRBJ2-3; 9 nucleotides match TRBD2. V lost 8 bases to trimming and J lost 3 bases; unmatched junction nucleotides: 21. This CDR3 contains 19 residues. In DNA, the CDR3 is TGTGCCAGCGCAGCCGGTGGCGGGGGGGCCCTTATATGGACAGATACGCAGTATTTT. It codes for CASAAGGGGALIWTDTQYF.

The chain is built from TRBV7-8 and TRBJ2-5, with D tentatively TRBD2 (5 bases). V was shortened by 1 base and J by 2 bases, with 17 bases between the two germline ends. The germline V gene encodes CDR1 SGHVS and CDR2 FQNEAQ. The CDR3 covers 17 residues. The DNA for the CDR3 is TGTGCCAGCAGCTTAGGTATTGCGAGGGCCGAACAAGAGACCCAGTACTTC. This gives the protein CASSLGIARAEQETQYF.

The V and J genes are TRBV6-5 and TRBJ2-7; D remains ambiguous. Per germline, CDR1 MNHEY and CDR2 SVGAGI. V was trimmed by 4 bases and J by 0 bases, leaving 10 bases between them. The length of the CDR3 is 14 residues. The CDR3 loop reads CASSSTTSSYEQYF. In nucleotides, the CDR3 is TGTGCCAGCAGTTCCACCACGAGCTCCTACGAGCAGTACTTC.

The rearrangement joins TRBV4-2 to TRBJ1-4; D unresolved. The length of the CDR3 is 16 residues. CDR1 and CDR2 from the germline V gene are LGHNA and YNFKEQ. Trimming pared 1 base from V and 0 bases from J, leaving 9 bases between. CDR3 protein: CASSQAEGPTNEKLFF. The CDR3, as DNA: TGTGCCAGCAGCCAAGCGGAAGGACCAACTAATGAAAAACTGTTTTTT.

This clonotype was picked up a small number of times. The V call is TRBV4-3, the J call TRBJ2-7; TRBD1 matches 7 bases. The germline gives CDR1 LGHNA, CDR2 YSLEER. CDR3 length equals 23 residues. V lost 0 bases to trimming and J lost 2 bases; unmatched junction nucleotides: 28. CDR3 bases: TGCGCCAGCAGCCAAGATTTTCACTTCCCAACCATAGGATCGGGGACAGAGACCTACGAGCAGTACTTC. This sequence encodes CASSQDFHFPTIGSGTETYEQYF.

As regards this clonotype: A read error may produce the germline difference seen at one junction end. The DNA for the CDR3 is TGTGCCAGCAGCTTCGCAGGGGAGACCCTGTACTTC. Protein product: CASSFAGETLYF. This chain links TRBV11-2 with TRBJ2-5; TRBD1 is a possible D gene (6 bases). CDR1 and CDR2 (germline): SGHAT, FQNNGV. The CDR3 is made up of 12 amino acids.